This passage covers 14 T cell receptor beta chains from one sample sequenced in a study of T cells after yellow fever vaccination (dated by TCRdb to between 2017 and 2020). The treatment or condition label of this sample denotes: live attenuated yellow fever vaccine strain. Libraries were constructed by 5' RACE. Sequencing instrument: Illumina HiSeq 2500. TCRdb took the public reads, trimmed them with fastp at Q25, ran MiXCR for clone calling and kept in-frame beta chains. A single entry per CDR3 protein holds the most common genes and DNA from its merged rows. The sample records approximately 140,000 distinct CDR3 sequences, more than 6% of which are singletons. Clones ranked in the top ten supply around 0.73% of the sample. This sample comprised CD4+ T cells sorted from PBMCs, obtained 5 days after the yellow fever booster vaccination. The receptor set was obtained from a man between 25 and 39 years old who received the YFV17D yellow fever vaccine.

This clonotype has a count of ten or more. V gene TRBV10-3 combines with J gene TRBJ2-5; TRBD2 agrees at 8 bases. CDR3 length: 12 residues. The trim removed 10 bases at V and 4 bases at J, leaving 5 bases unmatched. CDR1 and CDR2 (germline): ENHRY, SYGVKD. This CDR3 reads CATGGVGETQYF. The CDR3 nucleotides read TGTGCCACCGGGGGGGTAGGAGAGACCCAGTACTTC.

In this sample, this clonotype turned up many times. CDR3 bases: TGCAGTGCTAGACCCGGGACTAGCGGGATCGGTGAGCAGTTCTTC. It is translated as CSARPGTSGIGEQFF. J is TRBJ2-1 and V is TRBV20-1; 13 bases are shared with TRBD2. The ends lost 2 bases at V and 9 bases at J; junction bases unmatched: 7. The CDR3 extends over 15 amino acids. CDR1 is DFQATT, CDR2 SNEGSKA, per germline (reference sequence).

This clonotype was recorded many times. The rearrangement links TRBV12-3 or TRBV12-4 to TRBJ2-7, with 7 positions matching TRBD1. With V trimmed by 6 bases and J by 3 bases, 5 bases remained unmatched. This CDR3 has 13 residues. In DNA, the CDR3 is TGTGCCAGCAGGGGACAGAGAAACTACGAGCAGTACTTC. Protein: CASRGQRNYEQYF.

The sample holds many counts of this clonotype. The junction shows a germline mismatch at one end, possibly a read error. This chain connects TRBV12-3 or TRBV12-4 to TRBJ2-5; 15 bases line up with TRBD2. The CDR3 spans 13 residues. The CDR3 sequence is CATATGLAGGKSF. The CDR3 DNA follows: TGTGCCACCGCGACCGGACTAGCGGGAGGGAAGTCCTTC.

On this clonotype itself: This may arise from a read error, as a much more abundant clone is one base away. The V call is TRBV6-2 or TRBV6-3, the J call TRBJ2-5; D is ambiguous. The CDR3 has 13 residues. The V end lost 5 bases, the J end lost 5 bases, and 12 bases lay between the germline ends. CDR1 is MNHEY and CDR2 is SVGEGT in the germline V gene. The CDR3 is CASSPVLRETQYF. The CDR3 nucleotides read TGTGCCAGCAGTCCAGTGTTACGGGAGACCCAGTACTTC.

This clonotype showed up many times. The V and J genes are TRBV11-2 and TRBJ2-7; tentatively, D is TRBD1 or TRBD2 (7 bases each). CDR3 length: 18 amino acids. The V end lost 5 bases, the J end lost 4 bases, and 27 bases lay between the germline ends. Germline V gene lookup returns CDR1 SGHAT and CDR2 FQNNGV. CDR3: CASSPTRGGDRLVYEQYF. DNA for the CDR3: TGTGCCAGCAGCCCCACCAGGGGGGGGGATCGGCTAGTTTACGAGCAGTACTTC. Combining the CDR3 with reference TRBV11-2 and TRBJ2-7 gives the whole variable domain EAGVAQSPRYKIIEKRQSVAFWCNPISGHATLYWYQQILGQGPKLLIQFQNNGVVDDSQLPKDRFSAERLKGVDSTLKIQPAKLEDSAVYLCASSPTRGGDRLVYEQYFGPGTRLTVT.

In this sample, this clonotype turned up many times. The chain carries TRBV20-1 and TRBJ1-5; the D is unclear. Germline V gene lookup returns CDR1 DFQATT and CDR2 SNEGSKA (reference sequence). The CDR3 runs to 12 residues. Deletions cut 1 base from V and 0 bases from J, with 1 base between. CDR3 amino acids: CSARVSNQPQHF. DNA of the CDR3: TGCAGTGCTAGAGTTAGCAATCAGCCCCAGCATTTT.

This clonotype was observed at least ten times. The V call is TRBV5-1, the J call TRBJ1-4, with D tentatively TRBD1 (6 bases). Trimming cost V 4 bases and J 0 bases, with 22 bases left between them. CDR1 and CDR2 from the germline V gene are SGHRS and YFSETQ. The CDR3 is made up of 19 amino acids. CDR3 region: CASSGGQGTYPTTNEKLFF. Here the CDR3 DNA reads TGCGCCAGCAGCGGTGGGCAGGGGACCTATCCCACAACTAATGAAAAACTGTTTTTT.

This clonotype was counted ten times or more. The V and J genes are TRBV12-3 or TRBV12-4 and TRBJ2-5; the D is unclear. This CDR3 region has 13 residues. V gave up 3 bases and J gave up 2 bases, with 7 bases separating them. The CDR3 protein is CASSFGSQETQYF. For the CDR3, the DNA is TGTGCCAGCAGTTTCGGTTCTCAAGAGACCCAGTACTTC.

This clonotype was recorded many times. The chain combines TRBV20-1 with TRBJ2-2; D remains unclear. The CDR3 is 14 residues long. Germline V gene sequence: CDR1 DFQATT, CDR2 SNEGSKA (reference sequence). V lost 3 bases and J 4 bases, leaving 12 bases between the germline ends. CDR3 residues: CSASPLVSTGELFF. CDR3 coding DNA: TGCAGTGCTAGTCCCCTAGTAAGCACCGGGGAGCTGTTTTTT.

The chain joins TRBV6-1 to TRBJ2-2; the D is unclear. V was cut by 5 bases and J by 1 base, with 8 bases left in between. The CDR3 covers 14 residues. Germline V CDR1 and CDR2: MNHNS, SASEGT. CDR3 amino acids: CASSTAMNTGELFF. The CDR3 region has the DNA TGTGCCAGCAGTACCGCAATGAACACCGGGGAGCTGTTTTTT.

This clonotype was seen many times. The chain links TRBV5-1 to TRBJ2-5; D may be TRBD2 (6 bases). V shed 5 bases and J shed 5 bases, with 13 bases lying between them. Germline lookup yields CDR1 SGHRS and CDR2 YFSETQ. The CDR3 totals 13 residues. The CDR3 region is CASSPDGGETQYF. The CDR3 DNA reads as TGCGCCAGCAGTCCGGACGGAGGGGAGACCCAGTACTTC.

Ten or more counts support this clonotype. This chain connects TRBV29-1 to TRBJ2-3; D possibly uses TRBD1 or TRBD2 (5 bases each). The CDR3 runs 13 residues. The germline V and J ends were trimmed by 4 bases and 3 bases, with 11 bases remaining between them. The germline CDR1 and CDR2 sequences are SQVTM and ANQGSEA. CDR3 sequence: CSVGGFGTDTQYF. The CDR3 DNA reads as TGCAGCGTTGGGGGGTTTGGGACAGATACGCAGTATTTT.

With respect to this clonotype: This may arise from a read error, as a much more abundant clone is one base away. The chain combines TRBV7-2 with TRBJ2-1; D possibly uses TRBD1 or TRBD2 (5 bases each). Trimming stripped 2 bases from V and 3 bases from J, with 17 bases between. From germline, CDR1 is SGHTA and CDR2 FQGNSA. There are 17 residues in the CDR3. CDR3 coding DNA: TGTACCAGCAGCTTATTCCAGGGCCGGGCGGGCTACAATGAGCAGTTCTTC. As protein: CTSSLFQGRAGYNEQFF.